This is a list of T cell receptor beta chains from one sample in a study of post-analysis software for immune sequencing data. TCRdb passed the PCR reads through MiXCR, listing each CDR3 protein once. The sample has 350,000 to 500,000 distinct CDR3 sequences, 30% to 45% seen once. Sequenced sample: blood. The receptors were sampled from a girl aged 2-10 years with multiple sclerosis. Both conserved end residues are part of each CDR3. A D gene is named only where the DNA matches it firmly. A row's size may be missing; if present it is once, few, many or a size class.

NA,TRBV5-1,TRBJ1-5,NA,14,CASSASGADQPQHF,TGCGCCAGCAGCGCATCAGGGGCCGATCAGCCCCAGCATTTT
NA,TRBV7-3,TRBJ2-3,NA,13,CASSFEHTDTQYF,TGTGCCAGCAGCTTCGAGCACACAGATACGCAGTATTTT
NA,TRBV6-1,TRBJ2-2,once,15,CASSERKWGTGELFF,TGTGCCAGCAGTGAAAGGAAGTGGGGAACCGGGGAGCTGTTTTTT
NA,TRBV5-1,TRBJ2-5,few,15,CASSSRGATKETQYF,TGCGCCAGCAGCTCTCGAGGGGCCACGAAAGAGACCCAGTACTTC
NA,TRBV2,TRBJ2-3,NA,15,CVVSGSFTSTDTQYF,TGTGTTGTTAGCGGCAGCTTTACTAGCACAGATACGCAGTATTTT
TRBD1,TRBV4-1,TRBJ2-7,NA,16,CASSQPRQGSPYEQYF,TGCGCCAGCAGCCAACCCCGACAGGGGAGTCCCTACGAGCAGTACTTC
NA,TRBV12-3/TRBV12-4,TRBJ2-1,few,15,CASSLLYGLGNEQFF,TGTGCCAGCAGTTTATTGTACGGCTTGGGTAATGAGCAGTTCTTC
NA,TRBV7-2,TRBJ2-6,NA,18,CTSSSRSDWSSGANVLTF,TGTACCAGCAGCTCTAGGTCGGATTGGAGCTCTGGGGCCAACGTCCTGACTTTC
TRBD2,TRBV11-2,TRBJ2-1,NA,15,CASSFTAGTHNEQFF,TGTGCCAGCAGCTTTACAGCGGGGACGCACAATGAGCAGTTCTTC
NA,TRBV20-1,TRBJ1-2,NA,11,CSAIPGDGYTF,TGCAGTGCTATCCCAGGGGATGGCTACACCTTC
NA,TRBV20-1,TRBJ1-6,NA,15,CSARDRGFGNSPLHF,TGCAGTGCTAGAGACAGGGGATTCGGTAATTCACCCCTCCACTTT
NA,TRBV12-3/TRBV12-4,TRBJ2-2,few,14,CASSLDGHTGELFF,TGTGCCAGCAGTTTAGACGGACACACCGGGGAGCTGTTTTTT
NA,TRBV27,TRBJ2-3,NA,16,CASSFASISGTDTQYF,TGTGCCAGCAGTTTCGCTAGCATATCTGGGACAGATACGCAGTATTTT
NA,TRBV14,TRBJ1-2,NA,16,CASSQERTERYYGYTF,TGTGCCAGCAGCCAAGAGCGGACAGAGAGGTACTATGGCTACACCTTC
NA,TRBV12-3/TRBV12-4,TRBJ1-5,NA,16,CASSQTRAALIQPQHF,TGTGCCAGCAGTCAGACGAGGGCCGCCTTAATTCAGCCCCAGCATTTT
NA,TRBV11-2,TRBJ1-2,NA,14,CASSSYGGNYGYTF,TGTGCCAGCAGCTCCTACGGGGGTAACTATGGCTACACCTTC
TRBD1,TRBV5-1,TRBJ2-2,NA,16,CASSLQGQFLTGELFF,TGCGCCAGCAGCTTACAGGGGCAGTTCCTCACCGGGGAGCTGTTTTTT
NA,TRBV9,TRBJ2-1,few,13,CASSGEQGGEQFF,TGTGCCAGCAGCGGTGAACAGGGAGGTGAGCAGTTCTTC
NA,TRBV20-1,TRBJ2-7,NA,11,CSASPKSEQYF,TGCAGTGCTAGCCCTAAGAGCGAGCAGTACTTC
NA,TRBV27,TRBJ2-5,NA,15,CASSLEGPHKRPQYF,TGTGCCAGCAGTTTAGAGGGCCCTCACAAGAGACCCCAGTACTTC
NA,TRBV5-1,TRBJ2-3,NA,15,CASSLQAPSTDTQYF,TGCGCCAGCAGCTTGCAGGCCCCTAGCACAGATACGCAGTATTTT
TRBD1,TRBV27,TRBJ2-5,few,14,CASRTTGGEQTQYF,TGTGCCAGCCGAACGACAGGGGGCGAGCAGACCCAGTACTTC
TRBD1,TRBV20-1,TRBJ1-6,NA,14,CSARAQTGSRSLHF,TGCAGTGCTAGAGCCCAGACAGGGTCGAGATCCCTCCACTTT
NA,TRBV4-1,TRBJ2-2,NA,17,CASSQGLRAANTGELFF,TGCGCCAGCAGCCAAGGTCTTCGGGCCGCGAACACCGGGGAGCTGTTTTTT
NA,TRBV30,TRBJ2-3,few,12,CAWSMRVDTQYF,TGTGCCTGGAGTATGAGGGTAGATACGCAGTATTTT
NA,TRBV5-6,TRBJ1-1,many,13,CASSPDTNTEAFF,TGTGCCAGCAGCCCGGACACAAACACTGAAGCTTTCTTT
NA,TRBV6-6,TRBJ2-4,NA,13,CASSIGVQNIQYF,TGTGCCAGCAGTATCGGGGTACAAAACATTCAGTACTTC
NA,TRBV6-6,TRBJ1-2,NA,12,CASFRDVRGGTF,TGTGCCAGTTTCCGGGACGTCCGCGGCGGCACCTTC
NA,TRBV5-1,TRBJ2-1,NA,12,CASSELYNEQFF,TGCGCCAGCAGCGAACTCTACAATGAGCAGTTCTTC
TRBD2,TRBV6-6,TRBJ2-7,NA,11,CASSSGGQQYF,TGTGCCAGCAGCTCGGGGGGGCAGCAGTACTTC
NA,TRBV7-9,TRBJ1-2,NA,12,CASSGLVLDYTF,TGTGCCAGCAGCGGTCTAGTGTTAGACTACACCTTC
NA,TRBV6-5,TRBJ2-3,NA,13,CASSRGHTDTQYF,TGTGCCAGCAGTCGGGGACACACAGATACGCAGTATTTT
TRBD2,TRBV20-1,TRBJ2-1,few,18,CSAREGGTSGGSYNEQFF,TGCAGTGCTAGAGAGGGAGGGACTAGCGGGGGATCATACAATGAGCAGTTCTTC
TRBD1,TRBV5-1,TRBJ2-1,NA,16,CASSLATGGSYNEQFF,TGCGCCAGCAGCTTGGCGACAGGGGGCTCTTACAATGAGCAGTTCTTC
TRBD1,TRBV20-1,TRBJ2-5,few,13,CSAGGQGIGEQYF,TGCAGTGCTGGAGGACAGGGCATTGGGGAGCAGTACTTC
TRBD2,TRBV28,TRBJ2-5,NA,14,CASRVFSGVETQYF,TGTGCCAGCAGGGTCTTTAGCGGGGTAGAGACCCAGTACTTC
NA,TRBV20-1,TRBJ2-2,NA,12,CSAREGPGELFF,TGCAGTGCTAGGGAGGGACCCGGGGAGCTGTTTTTT
NA,TRBV25-1,TRBJ1-2,few,13,CASSAEELRGYTF,TGTGCCAGCTCTGCGGAGGAACTCCGGGGCTACACCTTC
NA,TRBV5-1,TRBJ2-7,few,14,CASSFNDPSYEQYF,TGCGCCAGCAGCTTTAACGATCCCTCCTACGAGCAGTACTTC
NA,TRBV12-3/TRBV12-4,TRBJ2-1,few,14,CASSERVSYNEQFF,TGTGCCAGCAGTGAGCGGGTCTCCTACAATGAGCAGTTCTTC
NA,TRBV6-1,TRBJ2-1,NA,17,CASSEGWCHGTYNEQFF,TGTGCCAGCAGTGAAGGGTGGTGTCACGGGACCTACAATGAGCAGTTCTTC